The T cell receptor (beta chain) described here comes from a study of tumor and adjacent non-tumor tissue in lung cancer. Findings and limits, study-wide: Normal lung showed higher cumulative top 100 clone frequency than tumor. Significantly higher TCR diversity was found in tumor than normal lung.

On this clonotype: Its target is not known. It may be a read error: a sequence one base away is much more abundant.

Three rounds of nested PCR, following a modified ARM-PCR protocol, produced the TCRbeta library. TCRdb itself ran the multiplex PCR reads through MiXCR, one entry per CDR3 protein. There are around 140,000 distinct CDR3 sequences in the sample; approximately 70% occur only once, and around a sixth lies in the top ten. This sample's RNA came from whole unsorted tissue. V lost 4 bases and J lost 0; bases outside the gene matches: 9. The CDR3 runs 15 residues. Per germline, CDR1 DFQATT and CDR2 SNEGSKA (reference sequence). This TCR was sampled from a man aged 55 to 69 with small cell lung cancer. The specimen sequenced was lung tumor tissue. The chain has TRBV20-1 and TRBJ2-7; 7 bases agree with TRBD1. This CDR3 reads CSAKVGTALSYEQYF. CDR3 DNA: TGCAGTGCTAAAGTCGGGACAGCGCTCTCCTACGAGCAGTACTTC.